This record covers a single T cell receptor (beta chain). The antigen remains unidentified. Sequencing was performed with immunoSEQ multiplex PCR; in TCRdb, only in-frame clones are kept and a portion is missing. The profile shows 350,000 to 500,000 clones, around 90% of them singletons. Documented treatment: roughly 19 received Ad26.COV2.S at low or high dose, single or two shots; about 5 received placebo; per-sample allocation not given. Samples came from day 63 after the first vaccine or placebo injection. This record comes from a study of Ad26.COV2.S vaccination and SARS-CoV-2 variants. The study, taken as a whole, reports: Analytic work on TCR breadth and depth might have understated the full extent of total T cell responses. Participants given vaccine showed non-spike TCR breadth similar to that of placebo recipients. Spike-specific TCR breadth was greater after Ad26.COV2.S than placebo.

Between the trimmed V and J ends, which lost 0 bases and 5 bases, there was a span of 23 bases. Germline V lookup: CDR1 GTSNPN, CDR2 SVGIG (reference sequence). This CDR3 has 18 residues. The TCR comes from a person between 18 and 65 years old who received the Ad26.COV2.S COVID-19 vaccine or a placebo. Sequenced here: peripheral blood, sampled in a trial of Ad26.COV2.S vaccine versus placebo. V usage is TRBV30 and J usage is TRBJ1-5, with D unresolved. Written as DNA, the CDR3 is TGTGCCTGGAGTGTAGGTTACGGAGGCCGCGGGAGCCATCAGCCCCAGCATTTT. This gives the protein CAWSVGYGGRGSHQPQHF. The complete variable domain, with remaining parts taken from reference TRBV30 and TRBJ1-5, reads SQTIHQWPATLVQPVGSPLSLECTVEGTSNPNLYWYRQAAGRGLQLLFYSVGIGQISSEVPQNLSASRPQDRQFILSSKKLLLSDSGFYLCAWSVGYGGRGSHQPQHFGDGTRLSIL.